A selection of T cell receptor beta chains follows, all from one sample in a study of T-cell reconstitution after alpha-beta-depleted transplantation in children. TCRdb re-called the PCR reads with MiXCR, one entry per CDR3 protein. The table has just over 950,000 distinct CDR3 sequences, 25% to 30% seen once; the top ten hold roughly 27%. The sequenced sample was PBMCs, mostly from graft donor cells, obtained 360 days after TCRalphabeta/CD19-depleted stem cell transplant. The receptors come from a boy under three years old who had a stem cell transplant for SCID, so the T cells may come from the graft donor. CDR3s include the opening cysteine and the closing phenylalanine or tryptophan. The order of the fields is clone size, D gene, J gene, V gene, CDR3 DNA, CDR3 protein. A D gene is named only where the DNA matches it firmly. The listing skips clone size in some rows; elsewhere it reads once, few, many or a size class.

- TRBD2 TRBJ2-1 TRBV6-2/TRBV6-3 TGTGCCAGCAGTTACTCGTGGAGCGGGGGGGTGACATCCTACAATGAGCAGTTCTTC CASSYSWSGGVTSYNEQFF
few - TRBJ2-2 TRBV4-2 TGTGCCAGCAGCCAAAATGCCCTTGCGAACACCGGGGAGCTGTTTTTT CASSQNALANTGELFF
few - TRBJ2-2 TRBV25-1 TGTGCCAGCAGCCCCCGGACAGTGGACACCGGGGAGCTGTTTTTT CASSPRTVDTGELFF
few - TRBJ1-1 TRBV20-1 TGCAGTGCTAGAGTGTTCAGGGTAGACACTGAAGCTTTCTTT CSARVFRVDTEAFF
- - TRBJ2-1 TRBV5-1 TGCGCCAGCAGCCCCCCTCTGACAGTCCTTCCTCGTGCTGAGCAGTTCTTC CASSPPLTVLPRAEQFF
few - TRBJ1-4 TRBV5-1 TGCGCCAGCAGCTTGGAGGGGGGGCCAAGTGAAAAACTGTTTTTT CASSLEGGPSEKLFF
few - TRBJ2-1 TRBV5-5 TGTGCCAGCGGTCCGACAAAGGGGAGATTCTTC CASGPTKGRFF
- - TRBJ2-5 TRBV7-2 TGTGCCAGCAGCTTAGCGGAAGGGGTTGAGACCCAGTACTTC CASSLAEGVETQYF
few - TRBJ1-4 TRBV7-8 TGTGCCAGCAGCTTAGAGGTACAGATTAATGAAAAACTGTTTTTT CASSLEVQINEKLFF
few - TRBJ2-7 TRBV5-1 TGCGCCAGCAGCTTGGTACAGCGCAGCTCCTACGAGCAGTACTTC CASSLVQRSSYEQYF
- TRBD1 TRBJ1-1 TRBV18 TGTGCCAGCTCATCGATACAGGGGTGGAACACTGAAGCTTTCTTT CASSSIQGWNTEAFF
few - TRBJ2-7 TRBV5-1 TGCGCCAGCAGCTTTAAGGGCGGCTACGAGCAGTACTTC CASSFKGGYEQYF
- - TRBJ2-5 TRBV20-1 TGCAGTGCTAGTGGAACGGGGGGCCAGGAGACCCAGTACTTC CSASGTGGQETQYF
few TRBD1 TRBJ1-2 TRBV2 TGTGCCAGCATTGCGGACAGGGCCGCCCAGGGCTACACCTTC CASIADRAAQGYTF
few - TRBJ1-1 TRBV19 TGTGCCAGTAAGCAGGGTTCCGCTGAAGCTTTCTTT CASKQGSAEAFF
- - TRBJ1-5 TRBV15 TGTGCCACCAGCCCTCGGTGGGTCAGGGGAAATCAGCCCCAGCATTTT CATSPRWVRGNQPQHF
few - TRBJ1-4 TRBV12-3/TRBV12-4 TGTGCCAGCAGTTTAGCGTCGAGGCGTCTTAATGAAAAACTGTTTTTT CASSLASRRLNEKLFF
- - TRBJ1-1 TRBV15 TGTGCCACCAGCAGAGATCTAACGGGAAGCACTGAAGCTTTCTTT CATSRDLTGSTEAFF
- - TRBJ2-1 TRBV27 TGTGCCAGCAGTCCCCACAAGAGAAATGAGCAGTTCTTC CASSPHKRNEQFF
- - TRBJ1-6 TRBV2 TGTGCCAGCACATCGGGTCGGGGTTCACCCCTCCACTTT CASTSGRGSPLHF
- TRBD1 TRBJ2-1 TRBV12-3/TRBV12-4 TGTGCCAGCAGGCCCCTTGGGACAGGGGGCAATGAGCAGTTCTTC CASRPLGTGGNEQFF
- - TRBJ2-4 TRBV20-1 TGCAGTGCTAGAGATCGGCAGATTAGCGCCAAAAACATTCAGTACTTC CSARDRQISAKNIQYF
few - TRBJ2-5 TRBV4-3 TGCGCCAGCAGCCAAGATCGGGTCCCAGAGACCCAGTACTTC CASSQDRVPETQYF
- TRBD2 TRBJ2-1 TRBV7-6 TGTGCCAGCAGCTTAGGGACTAGCGGTACCTACAATGAGCAGTTCTTC CASSLGTSGTYNEQFF
- - TRBJ1-1 TRBV11-2 TGTGCCAGCAGCTTAAAGTCTTCCCTTTTCGGAAGCCAAATGAACACTGAAGCTTTCTTT CASSLKSSLFGSQMNTEAFF
- - TRBJ2-3 TRBV19 TGTGCCAGTAGTATGATGGGTTCGGATACGCAGTATTTT CASSMMGSDTQYF
- - TRBJ2-3 TRBV6-7 TGTGCCACAAACCAGGGAAATACGCAGTATTTT CATNQGNTQYF
few - TRBJ2-6 TRBV7-3 TGTGCCAGCAGCTTAAGTTGGGGTGACTCTGGGGCCAACGTCCTGACTTTC CASSLSWGDSGANVLTF
many - TRBJ2-1 TRBV7-9 TGTGCCAGCAGCGAGTCCTCGCTACACGGTGAGCAGTTCTTC CASSESSLHGEQFF
- TRBD1 TRBJ2-4 TRBV27 TGTGCCAGCAGTCCACGCCAGGGGGCGAGGGCCAAAAACATTCAGTACTTC CASSPRQGARAKNIQYF
- TRBD1 TRBJ2-7 TRBV4-2 TGTGCCAGCAGCCTACGACAGGGCCTCGACGAGCAGTACTTC CASSLRQGLDEQYF
few - TRBJ2-5 TRBV29-1 TGCAGCGTTGGACTTTGGACCGACCAAGAGACCCAGTACTTC CSVGLWTDQETQYF
- - TRBJ1-1 TRBV4-3 TGCGCCAGCAGCCAAGTTAATGGGTGGACTGAAGCTTTCTTT CASSQVNGWTEAFF
- - TRBJ1-1 TRBV18 TGTGCCAGCTCACCGACACTCGGGGGAGGCGAAGCTTTCTTT CASSPTLGGGEAFF
- - TRBJ2-7 TRBV2 TGTGCCAGCAGTGGCTTCAAGGAGCAGTACTTC CASSGFKEQYF